This T cell receptor (beta chain) originates from a study of cytomegalovirus exposure and HLA in healthy donors (dated by TCRdb to about 2017). Regarding the complete study: An earlier analysis of approximately 640 of the donors reported about 250 Gb of sequence data and some 120 million unique TCR beta sequences from 150 million to 200 million T cells. An early release that covered about 600 HLA-typed donors contained approximately 300 gigabases of sequencing data and tens of millions of unique TCR sequences. Of the approximately 400 genotyped donors, 81% were placed in the genetic ancestry cluster associated with self-reported Caucasian donors. The aim of the study was to test whether cataloging public T cell receptors could identify signatures of past pathogen exposure. The T cell repertoires of 666 subjects were profiled by immunosequencing and related to cytomegalovirus serostatus. Besides the first cohort of 500 to 700 subjects, a separate validation cohort made up of roughly 130 different subjects was used. To predict cytomegalovirus infection status, the study brought together high-throughput TCR immunosequencing, statistical association of individual TCRs with disease status, and machine learning. In a later analysis, previously published TCR beta repertoires from 666 donors were re-analyzed and high-resolution HLA genotyping was added so that TCR occurrence patterns could be studied. The later analysis used no new phenotypic data to find candidate immune exposures, relying instead on TCR beta sequences and their occurrence across donors. An earlier analysis of around 580 of the donors used high-throughput TCR beta sequencing to judge whether each TCR beta V gene segment behaved as functional or pseudogenic. Donor age, sex, ethnicity and CMV serostatus were collected together with the repertoire data. A later genetic analysis used genome-wide SNP genotypes for about 60% of the roughly 700 donors, treating that subset as a discovery cohort. Every discovery cohort repertoire had been produced on one sequencing platform. Class I and class II HLA loci were covered by the typing at four-digit resolution. The number of typed donors differed by locus: roughly 620-640 for A, B, C, DRB1 and DQB1; some 500 for DQA1; around 580 for DPA1; and some 450 for DPB1. Because of strong linkage in the cohort, roughly five DR-DQ haplotypes were treated as single units for association and clustering. On average, roughly 200,000 unique TCR beta nucleotide sequences were sequenced per donor among 398 genotyped donors of the cohort, with 15% to 20% of those sequences being non-productive.

Turning to this clone: Its cognate antigen has yet to be identified. No base quality information exists; no much larger clone differs at one position.

The research as a whole found: The study listed 164 TCR beta chains as associated with cytomegalovirus. The classifier was reported to diagnose cytomegalovirus status with high specificity and sensitivity in both the original cohort and the validation cohort. The authors suggested that the approach could potentially be extended to other disease states and immunological phenotypes. A cluster of highly shared sequence variants was judged likely to be a technical artifact of the sequencing pipeline. For the cohort, immune exposure information was limited to CMV serostatus. Most CMV-associated TCR beta chains appeared to be HLA-restricted in a later analysis, and the HLA associations seemed to be driven largely by CMV exposure. When HLA alleles, especially DR and DQ, strongly co-occurred, attributing TCR associations to individual alleles was difficult. Because counts were too low, 15 to 20 rarely observed V segments, including chromosome 9 orphons, were excluded from the earlier analysis of 500 to 700 of the donors. Some IMGT-functional V segments, including TRBV6-2 and TRBV6-3, could not be told apart with the 87-base-pair reads, so those segments were excluded. According to a later analysis, TCR association rates differed among HLA loci, with DRB1 alleles showing the most associated TCRs and HLA-C alleles showing the fewest. In a later genetic analysis, fewer N-insertions in productive TCRs were reported among donors in an Asian-associated ancestry cluster than the roughly 700-donor mean. Presence/absence analyses assumed roughly uniform sequencing depth across donors, an assumption that may not hold. Most TCR sequences were observed very rarely across donors, whereas some public TCRs were present in many individuals. A later analysis found that HLA-associated TCR beta chains were more clonally expanded and had lower generation probabilities than equally common non-associated chains. A later analysis reported that several top co-occurrence clusters appeared linked to parvovirus B19, influenza, CMV and Epstein-Barr virus. V-gene and J-gene trimming of TCR beta chains was associated with a missense DCLRE1C variant in a later genetic analysis, and the association was replicated in an independent cohort. Correlated functional status among segregating V segments might reflect linkage disequilibrium, but an unknown experimental factor could not be ruled out. A later analysis associated about 17,000 TCR beta sequences with specific HLA alleles at a false discovery rate of 0.05. In vitro tests confirmed that three of the cytomegalovirus-associated TCR beta chains recognize cytomegalovirus antigens. HLA typing was unavailable for some donors at each locus, so association tests used only the typed subset. In an earlier analysis of roughly 500 of the donors, most TCR beta V segments appeared in productive rearrangements about 87% or about 30% of the time, broadly matching IMGT annotations. A further reported finding was that TCR beta sequences accurately predicted the HLA-A and HLA-B alleles for most subjects in the first cohort. This cohort had only TCR beta chains sequenced, and the lack of alpha or paired-chain data limited which features could be detected.

The method behind the library was the immunoSEQ multiplex PCR assay. For the multiplex PCR, a mixture combining 60 forward primers for TCR Vbeta segments and 13 reverse primers for TCR Jbeta segments was used. A multiplex PCR assay on genomic DNA amplified the CDR3 region of rearranged TCR beta genes. Amplified TCR beta libraries were sequenced as 87-base-pair reads on the Illumina HiSeq System. For the original study's pipeline: In a later analysis, around 80 million unique TCR beta chains were counted across the approximately 640 repertoires, and roughly 10 million of these chains were shared by at least two donors. Raw reads were error-corrected and collapsed into unique sequences with a nearest-neighbor algorithm that merged closely related sequences to remove PCR and sequencing errors. V, D and J gene segments were assigned by aligning CDR3 sequences to IMGT reference sequences. For a sequence to be retained, a match of at least six nucleotides to both a V gene segment and a J gene segment was required. Rearrangements were classified as productive when the CDR3 lacked stop codons and remained in frame with V and J, and all other rearrangements were classified as non-productive. CDR3 was defined according to IMGT convention as the region running from the second conserved V-encoded cysteine to the conserved J-encoded phenylalanine. Sequences without an unambiguous match to a single V gene segment were excluded from the earlier analysis of approximately 600 of the donors. In an earlier analysis of a few hundred of the donors, V segments were called functional above 56.7% productive rearrangements and were called segregating when the between-donor standard deviation exceeded 5%. To diagnose cytomegalovirus status from the catalog of TCR beta chain sequences, a statistical classification framework was built. A later analysis assigned V and J genes by comparing TCR nucleotide sequences with IMGT/GENE-DB human TR gene sequences. The TCRdist pipeline was used in a later analysis to assign CDR3 sequences and most-parsimonious VDJ recombination scenarios. A later analysis defined each TCR beta chain by its CDR3 amino acid sequence plus V-gene family, and excluded reads lacking a unique V-gene family. To address suspected cross-contamination and a sequencing artifact, a later analysis removed around 600 highly shared, low-generation-probability nucleotide sequences. In a later analysis, a clonal expansion index was calculated for each public chain from normalized within-repertoire ranks of inferred template counts. In a later analysis, generation probabilities were computed using a VDJ recombination model fitted to out-of-frame rearrangements, and the results were checked against IGoR. In a later analysis, TCR-TCR, TCR-HLA and TCR-CMV co-occurrence was scored with hypergeometric tests, and a repertoire-size bias correction was applied to TCR pairs. False discovery rates were estimated in a later analysis by permuting HLA or CMV assignments 20 times. In a later analysis, co-occurring TCRs were grouped using DBSCAN, with TCRdist sequence similarity added in when clustering inside HLA-allele-positive subsets. For co-occurrence clustering, repertoires with fewer than 30,000 or more than 120,000 public chains were excluded, along with roughly five repertoires with anomalous nucleotide sharing. TCRdb re-hosts the immuneACCESS table, in-frame sequences only. Its copies lack some clones; in the studies checked, an unresolved V gene accounts for under half of them, and the cause for the rest is not known. The V and J calls and the clone size are those of that table, but D and trimming were determined from the DNA. This sample holds some 65,000 clones; about 72% were observed only once. 25% of the sample belongs to the ten largest clones.

In total, just over 650 healthy bone marrow donors made up the cohort. At the time of sampling, every cohort member was nominally healthy, though immune exposures that went unrecorded were likely present. The donor was CMV seropositive and belonged to the group of 250 to 300 seropositive cohort members. A peripheral blood sample was provided by each donor, and peripheral blood mononuclear cells were used for TCR beta sequencing. Genomic DNA extraction from the blood cell samples was performed with the Qiagen DNeasy Blood Extraction Kit. The trim is 0 bases for V and 6 bases for J, with a gap of 9 bases between the germline ends. The germline V gene provides CDR1 ENHRY and CDR2 SYGVKD. CDR3 length: 13 amino acids, cysteine to phenylalanine. Only the CDR3 DNA is retained, 39 bases long and in frame from the first base.

The clonotype comes from a man aged 50 to 60 in good health and CMV-seropositive. The sequence joins TRBV10-3 to TRBJ2-7; tentative D gene TRBD2, with 5 bases matching. The specimen sequenced was PBMCs. The bases read TGTGCCATCAGTGAGTCGACGAGGGTCGAGCAGTACTTC. Translated, it gives CAISESTRVEQYF.